A selection of T cell receptor beta chains follows, all from one sample in a study of post-analysis software for immune sequencing data. In TCRdb, the PCR reads were re-called with MiXCR into one record per CDR3 protein. The sample includes about 760,000 distinct CDR3 sequences, 25% to 30% of them seen just once. Sequencing was carried out using blood. These receptors were collected from a girl aged 10 to 17 with multiple sclerosis. Each CDR3 is given with its conserved first and last residue. Each record gives: CDR3 DNA, CDR3 protein, J gene, clone size, V gene, D gene. A D gene is named only where the DNA matches it firmly. A clone size is listed for some rows: how often the clone was seen (once, few, many), or a class if it is expanded.

CDR3nt: TGCGCCAGCAGCCAAGATGGGGCAGGGGGCGGTCGGATGGGGACCCAGTACTTC; CDR3aa: CASSQDGAGGGRMGTQYF; j_gene: TRBJ2-5; abundance: few; v_gene: TRBV4-3; d_gene: TRBD1
CDR3nt: TGTGCCAGCAGCTTAGCAGGTTCCGAGCAGTACTTC; CDR3aa: CASSLAGSEQYF; j_gene: TRBJ2-7; abundance: many; v_gene: TRBV7-2; d_gene: NA
CDR3nt: TGTGCCAGCTCACCATTACCGGGGGACAATGAGCAGTTCTTC; CDR3aa: CASSPLPGDNEQFF; j_gene: TRBJ2-1; abundance: NA; v_gene: TRBV18; d_gene: NA
CDR3nt: TGTGCCAGCAGTTACTGGGGGGACAGCCAGACCCAAGAGACCCAGTACTTC; CDR3aa: CASSYWGDSQTQETQYF; j_gene: TRBJ2-5; abundance: NA; v_gene: TRBV6-5; d_gene: NA
CDR3nt: TGTGCCAGCAGCCCTCCAAAGGCAGATACGCAGTATTTT; CDR3aa: CASSPPKADTQYF; j_gene: TRBJ2-3; abundance: many; v_gene: TRBV7-8; d_gene: NA
CDR3nt: TGTGCCAGCAAGTGGGGGTTTTTTAGCACAGATACGCAGTATTTT; CDR3aa: CASKWGFFSTDTQYF; j_gene: TRBJ2-3; abundance: NA; v_gene: TRBV27; d_gene: NA
CDR3nt: TGCGCCAGCAGCTTCCTGACTAGCGGTCCCTACAATGAGCAGTTCTTC; CDR3aa: CASSFLTSGPYNEQFF; j_gene: TRBJ2-1; abundance: few; v_gene: TRBV5-1; d_gene: TRBD2
CDR3nt: TGCGCCAGCAGCCTATGGGACGGTGAAGAGACCCAGTACTTC; CDR3aa: CASSLWDGEETQYF; j_gene: TRBJ2-5; abundance: NA; v_gene: TRBV5-1; d_gene: NA
CDR3nt: TGCAGCGTTGAAAAAGGACTAGCGCCGAACGGAGAGACCCAGTACTTC; CDR3aa: CSVEKGLAPNGETQYF; j_gene: TRBJ2-5; abundance: NA; v_gene: TRBV29-1; d_gene: TRBD2
CDR3nt: TGTGCCATCACGCCGGGACTAGCTGTTCAGCGGGGGGAGCAGTACTTC; CDR3aa: CAITPGLAVQRGEQYF; j_gene: TRBJ2-7; abundance: NA; v_gene: TRBV10-3; d_gene: TRBD2
CDR3nt: TGCGCCAGCAGCCAATACGTAACCGGGACAGGGGGCTCTGGGGCCAACGTCCTGACTTTC; CDR3aa: CASSQYVTGTGGSGANVLTF; j_gene: TRBJ2-6; abundance: many; v_gene: TRBV4-1; d_gene: TRBD1
CDR3nt: TGCAGTGCTCTCCCCGGGACCAATACGCAGTATTTT; CDR3aa: CSALPGTNTQYF; j_gene: TRBJ2-3; abundance: few; v_gene: TRBV20-1; d_gene: NA
CDR3nt: TGTGCCAGCAGCTTAACCCCGAGTTTTGAGCAGTTCTTC; CDR3aa: CASSLTPSFEQFF; j_gene: TRBJ2-1; abundance: few; v_gene: TRBV11-2; d_gene: NA
CDR3nt: TGTGCCAGCAGCCACGGACAGGGTGCGTCCTACGAGCAGTACTTC; CDR3aa: CASSHGQGASYEQYF; j_gene: TRBJ2-7; abundance: NA; v_gene: TRBV11-1; d_gene: TRBD1
CDR3nt: TGCGCCAGCAGCTTGGACGCGGCGAACACCGGGGAGCTGTTTTTT; CDR3aa: CASSLDAANTGELFF; j_gene: TRBJ2-2; abundance: few; v_gene: TRBV5-1; d_gene: NA
CDR3nt: TGTGCCAGCAGCCGCGGTAGAGCGGGAGGCCTCAATGAGCAGTTCTTC; CDR3aa: CASSRGRAGGLNEQFF; j_gene: TRBJ2-1; abundance: few; v_gene: TRBV6-2/TRBV6-3; d_gene: TRBD2
CDR3nt: TGCGCCAGCAGCCAAGATGGAGGGGGTGACACTGAAGCTTTCTTT; CDR3aa: CASSQDGGGDTEAFF; j_gene: TRBJ1-1; abundance: NA; v_gene: TRBV4-3; d_gene: NA
CDR3nt: TGCGCCAGCAGCTTGTCAGCGCTAGCGGGAGCAGATACGCAGTATTTT; CDR3aa: CASSLSALAGADTQYF; j_gene: TRBJ2-3; abundance: few; v_gene: TRBV5-1; d_gene: TRBD2
CDR3nt: TGTGCCAGCAGCCAATATCAGAGGACACTCAATAATTCACCCCTCCACTTT; CDR3aa: CASSQYQRTLNNSPLHF; j_gene: TRBJ1-6; abundance: few; v_gene: TRBV14; d_gene: NA
CDR3nt: TGTGCCAGCAGCCAACAGGGCTCCTCACCCCTCCACTTT; CDR3aa: CASSQQGSSPLHF; j_gene: TRBJ1-6; abundance: NA; v_gene: TRBV12-3/TRBV12-4; d_gene: NA
CDR3nt: TGTGCCAGCAGCTTATTGGCGGAGAGTCGGGAGACCCAGTACTTC; CDR3aa: CASSLLAESRETQYF; j_gene: TRBJ2-5; abundance: many; v_gene: TRBV7-8; d_gene: NA
CDR3nt: TGCAGTGCTCCGCTGGGAGAGCCGCCAGATACGCAGTATTTT; CDR3aa: CSAPLGEPPDTQYF; j_gene: TRBJ2-3; abundance: few; v_gene: TRBV20-1; d_gene: NA
CDR3nt: TGCGCCAGCAGCTCGGGACTACTCCCAAATCAGTTCTTC; CDR3aa: CASSSGLLPNQFF; j_gene: TRBJ2-1; abundance: NA; v_gene: TRBV5-1; d_gene: TRBD2
CDR3nt: TGTGCCAGCCTCCAGATAGTCGATGAGCAGTTCTTC; CDR3aa: CASLQIVDEQFF; j_gene: TRBJ2-1; abundance: NA; v_gene: TRBV2; d_gene: NA
CDR3nt: TGCGCCAGCAGCTTGGCCAAATATGATCGCTACAATGAGCAGTTCTTC; CDR3aa: CASSLAKYDRYNEQFF; j_gene: TRBJ2-1; abundance: NA; v_gene: TRBV5-1; d_gene: NA
CDR3nt: TGTGCCAGCAGCTTCGCCAGGCTCCCAACCCCTAATTCACCCCTCCACTTT; CDR3aa: CASSFARLPTPNSPLHF; j_gene: TRBJ1-6; abundance: NA; v_gene: TRBV7-8; d_gene: NA
CDR3nt: TGTGCCAGCAGCTTAGCGCCGGGCAGGGCCTACGAGCAGTACTTC; CDR3aa: CASSLAPGRAYEQYF; j_gene: TRBJ2-7; abundance: NA; v_gene: TRBV7-2; d_gene: NA